This T cell receptor beta chain was identified during a study of blood T cell repertoires in COVID-19. The repertoire was sequenced with immunoSEQ multiplex PCR; TCRdb's copy has only in-frame clones and lacks some. The profile shows over 85,000 clones, about nine tenths of them singletons. Germline CDR1 reads SQVTM; CDR2 reads ANQGSEA. This CDR3 comprises 13 residues. V was pared by 7 bases and J by 1 base, with 11 bases between. The receptor comes from a woman aged 45-60 years with COVID-19, enrolled during active disease. V is TRBV29-1 and J is TRBJ1-3; perhaps TRBD1 as D (6 bases). Sequencing used peripheral blood. The CDR3 region is CSAAGESGNTIYF. CDR3 in DNA: TGCAGCGCTGCAGGGGAGTCTGGAAACACCATATATTTT.